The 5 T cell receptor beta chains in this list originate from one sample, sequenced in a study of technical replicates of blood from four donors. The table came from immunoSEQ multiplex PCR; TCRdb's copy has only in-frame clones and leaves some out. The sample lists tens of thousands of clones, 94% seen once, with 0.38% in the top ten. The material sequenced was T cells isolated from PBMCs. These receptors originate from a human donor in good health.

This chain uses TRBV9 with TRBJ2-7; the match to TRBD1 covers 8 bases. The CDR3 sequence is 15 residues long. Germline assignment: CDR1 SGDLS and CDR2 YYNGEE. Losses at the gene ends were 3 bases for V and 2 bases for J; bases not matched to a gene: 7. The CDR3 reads CASSADREGTYEQYF. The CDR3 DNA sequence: TGTGCCAGCAGCGCGGACAGGGAAGGCACCTACGAGCAGTACTTC.

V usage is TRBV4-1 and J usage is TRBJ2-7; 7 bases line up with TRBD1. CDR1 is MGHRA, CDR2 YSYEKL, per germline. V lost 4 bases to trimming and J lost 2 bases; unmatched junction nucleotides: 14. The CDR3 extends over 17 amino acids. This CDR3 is CASSPTRSGTVTYEQYF. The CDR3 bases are TGCGCCAGCAGCCCAACGAGATCCGGGACAGTAACCTACGAGCAGTACTTC.

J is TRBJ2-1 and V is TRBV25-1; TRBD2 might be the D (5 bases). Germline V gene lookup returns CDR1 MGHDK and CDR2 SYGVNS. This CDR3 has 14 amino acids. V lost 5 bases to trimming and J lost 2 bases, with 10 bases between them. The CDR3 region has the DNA TGTGCCAGCAGTTTCGGAGGCCCCTACAATGAGCAGTTCTTC. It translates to CASSFGGPYNEQFF.

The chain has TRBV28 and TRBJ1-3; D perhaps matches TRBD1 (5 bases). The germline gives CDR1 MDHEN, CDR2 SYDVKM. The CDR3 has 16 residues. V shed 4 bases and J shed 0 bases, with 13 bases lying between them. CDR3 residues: CASSSAGLSSGNTIYF. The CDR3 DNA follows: TGTGCCAGCAGTTCTGCAGGGCTAAGCTCTGGAAACACCATATATTTT. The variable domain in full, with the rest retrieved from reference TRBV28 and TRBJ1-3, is DVKVTQSSRYLVKRTGEKVFLECVQDMDHENMFWYRQDPGLGLRLIYFSYDVKMKEKGDIPEGYSVSREKKERFSLILESASTNQTSMYLCASSSAGLSSGNTIYFGEGSWLTVV.

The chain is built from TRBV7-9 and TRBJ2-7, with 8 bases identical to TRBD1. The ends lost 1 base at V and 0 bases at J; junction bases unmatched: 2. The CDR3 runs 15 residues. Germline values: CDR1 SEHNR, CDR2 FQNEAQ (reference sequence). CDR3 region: CASSLGQGSSYEQYF. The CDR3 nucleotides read TGTGCCAGCAGCTTAGGACAGGGGAGCTCCTACGAGCAGTACTTC. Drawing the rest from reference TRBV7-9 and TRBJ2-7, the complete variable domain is DTGVSQNPRHKITKRGQNVTFRCDPISEHNRLYWYRQTLGQGPEFLTYFQNEAQLEKSRLLSDRFSAERPKGSFSTLEIQRTEQGDSAMYLCASSLGQGSSYEQYFGPGTRLTVT.